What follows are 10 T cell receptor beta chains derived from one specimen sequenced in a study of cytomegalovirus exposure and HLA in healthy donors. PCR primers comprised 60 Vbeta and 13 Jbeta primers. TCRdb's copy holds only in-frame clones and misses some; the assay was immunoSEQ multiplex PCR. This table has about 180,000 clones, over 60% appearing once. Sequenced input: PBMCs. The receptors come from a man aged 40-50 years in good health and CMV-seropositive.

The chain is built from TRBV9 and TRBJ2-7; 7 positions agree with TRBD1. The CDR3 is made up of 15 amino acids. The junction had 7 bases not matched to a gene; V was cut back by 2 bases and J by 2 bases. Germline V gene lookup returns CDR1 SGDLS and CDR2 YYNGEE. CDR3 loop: CASSVGTAITYEQYF. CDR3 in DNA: TGTGCCAGCAGCGTGGGGACAGCAATTACCTACGAGCAGTACTTC.

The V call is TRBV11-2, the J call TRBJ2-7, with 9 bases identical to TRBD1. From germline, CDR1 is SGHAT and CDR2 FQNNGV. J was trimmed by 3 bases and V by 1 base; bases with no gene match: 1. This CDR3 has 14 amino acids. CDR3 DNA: TGTGCCAGCAGCTTAGCGACAGGGGGCTACGAGCAGTACTTC. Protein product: CASSLATGGYEQYF.

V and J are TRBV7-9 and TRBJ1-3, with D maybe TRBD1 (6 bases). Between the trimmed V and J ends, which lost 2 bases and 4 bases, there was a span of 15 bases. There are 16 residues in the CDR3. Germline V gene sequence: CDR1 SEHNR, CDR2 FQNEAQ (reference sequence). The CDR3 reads CASSLLTMGAGNTIYF. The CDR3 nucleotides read TGTGCCAGCAGCTTACTTACAATGGGGGCCGGAAACACCATATATTTT.

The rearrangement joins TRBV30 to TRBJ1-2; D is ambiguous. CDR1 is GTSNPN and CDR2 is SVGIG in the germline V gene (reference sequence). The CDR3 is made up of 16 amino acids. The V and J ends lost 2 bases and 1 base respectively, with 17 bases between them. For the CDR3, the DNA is TGTGCCTGGAGTAATCCCTTCCCTAGCGGTAACTATGGCTACACCTTC. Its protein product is CAWSNPFPSGNYGYTF.

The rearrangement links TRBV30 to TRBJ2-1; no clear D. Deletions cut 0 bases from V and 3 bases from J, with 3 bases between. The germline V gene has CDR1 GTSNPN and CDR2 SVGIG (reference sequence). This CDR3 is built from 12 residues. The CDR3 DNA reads TGTGCCTGGAGTGTACTCTACAATGAGCAGTTCTTC. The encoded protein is CAWSVLYNEQFF.

This chain's CDR3 is CASSPYTDTQYF. In DNA, the CDR3 is TGTGCCAGCAGCCCCTACACAGATACGCAGTATTTT. The gene calls are TRBV7-2 and TRBJ2-3; unclear D gene. V shed 5 bases and J shed 2 bases, with 5 bases lying between them. Germline V CDR1 and CDR2: SGHTA, FQGNSA. The CDR3 sequence is 12 residues long.

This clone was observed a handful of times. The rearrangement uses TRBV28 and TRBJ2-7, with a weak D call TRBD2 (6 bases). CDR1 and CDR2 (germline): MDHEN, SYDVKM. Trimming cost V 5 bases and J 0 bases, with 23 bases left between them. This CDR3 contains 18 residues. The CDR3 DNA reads TGTGCCAGCAGTCCGCTCATGGGAGGCCCCCACTTCTCCTACGAGCAGTACTTC. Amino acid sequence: CASSPLMGGPHFSYEQYF.

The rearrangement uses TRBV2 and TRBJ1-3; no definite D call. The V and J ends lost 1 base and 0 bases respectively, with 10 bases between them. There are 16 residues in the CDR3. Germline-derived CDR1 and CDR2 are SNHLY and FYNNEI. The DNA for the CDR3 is TGTGCCAGCAGTGAAGTTATCGGGATCTCTGGAAACACCATATATTTT. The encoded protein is CASSEVIGISGNTIYF.

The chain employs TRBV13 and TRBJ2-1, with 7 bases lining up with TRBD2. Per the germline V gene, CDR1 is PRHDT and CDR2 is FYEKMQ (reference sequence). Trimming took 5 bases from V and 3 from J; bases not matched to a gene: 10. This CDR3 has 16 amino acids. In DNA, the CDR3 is TGTGCCAGCAGCCCCCTCGAGCGGGACGTCTACAATGAGCAGTTCTTC. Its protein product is CASSPLERDVYNEQFF.

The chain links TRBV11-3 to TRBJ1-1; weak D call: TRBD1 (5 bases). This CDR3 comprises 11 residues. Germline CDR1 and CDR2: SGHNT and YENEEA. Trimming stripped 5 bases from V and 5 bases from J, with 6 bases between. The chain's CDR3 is CASSQGTEAFF. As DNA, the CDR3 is TGTGCCAGCAGCCAGGGTACTGAAGCTTTCTTT.